Sequencing of this T cell receptor beta chain was carried out in a study of cytomegalovirus exposure and HLA in healthy donors. PCR involved 60 Vbeta and 13 Jbeta primers. Some clones are missing from TCRdb's copy, which holds only in-frame ones; the method was immunoSEQ multiplex PCR. The repertoire holds 100,000 to 150,000 clones, with approximately 79% as singletons. Germline V gene data show CDR1 as MNHNS and CDR2 as SASEGT. This CDR3 contains 13 residues. The junction had 1 base not matched to a gene; V was cut back by 8 bases and J by 1 base. The specimen was PBMCs. The gene calls are TRBV6-1 and TRBJ2-2, with TRBD1 matching 7 bases. This TCR was recovered from a young man in good health and CMV-seronegative. CDR3 loop: CASGDRNTGELFF. The CDR3 nucleotides are TGTGCCAGCGGGGACAGGAACACCGGGGAGCTGTTTTTT.